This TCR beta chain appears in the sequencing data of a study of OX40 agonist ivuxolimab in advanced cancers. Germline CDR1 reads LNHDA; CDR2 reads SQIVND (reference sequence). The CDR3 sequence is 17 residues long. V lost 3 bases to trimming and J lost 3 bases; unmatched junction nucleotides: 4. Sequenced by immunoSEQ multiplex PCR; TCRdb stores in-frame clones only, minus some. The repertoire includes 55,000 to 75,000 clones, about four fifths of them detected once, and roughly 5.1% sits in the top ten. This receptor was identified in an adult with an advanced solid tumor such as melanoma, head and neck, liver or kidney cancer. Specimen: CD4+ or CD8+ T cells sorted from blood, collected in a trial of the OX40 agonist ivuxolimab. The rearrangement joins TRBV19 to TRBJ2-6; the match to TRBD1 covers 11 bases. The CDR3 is CASSMTDRGLGANVLTF. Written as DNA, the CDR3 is TGTGCCAGTAGTATGACGGACAGGGGGCTTGGGGCCAACGTCCTGACTTTC.